This T cell receptor beta chain was found in a study of cytomegalovirus exposure and HLA in healthy donors. The PCR employed 60 Vbeta primers together with 13 Jbeta primers. Sequenced by immunoSEQ multiplex PCR; TCRdb stores in-frame clones only, minus some. Here the sample spans fewer than 200,000 clones, 60% to 85% being singletons. Looked up from germline, CDR1 is WSHSY and CDR2 is SAAADI. The CDR3 covers 17 residues. The V gene end was trimmed by 6 bases and the J gene end by 10 bases; junction bases not matched to a gene: 14. About this clone itself: Its antigen remains unidentified.

General study findings and limits: A later analysis linked a missense variant in DCLRE1C to the trimming of TCR beta V and J genes.

This chain joins TRBV10-2 and TRBJ2-1; 14 bases match TRBD2. The sample was PBMCs. This receptor was taken from a man aged 35-49 years in good health and CMV-seronegative. CDR3 amino acids: CASRHVLTSGGAREQFF. CDR3 bases: TGCGCCAGCAGACACGTACTGACTAGCGGGGGGGCCAGGGAGCAGTTCTTC.